This TCR beta chain was found in a study of blood T cells in healthy people across ages. Whole-study results and caveats: Across the age range, TCR beta diversity per million T cells fell in a roughly linear way.

With a J-beta primer mix and a sample-barcoded 5' primer, a second PCR ran about 7 to 12 cycles. TCRdb redid the calling of the 5' RACE reads with MiXCR, one entry per CDR3 protein. The table lists about 800,000 distinct CDR3 sequences, about half of them singletons. The CDR3 length is 15 residues. V shed 7 bases, J shed 7 bases, and the junction held 12 bases outside the gene matches. CDR1 is LGHDT and CDR2 is YNNKEL in the germline V gene (reference sequence). Points on this clonotype: Antigen specificity is unknown.

Peripheral blood, roughly 9.1 milliliters per donor, was collected. Total RNA, at least 6 micrograms per sample, was extracted from PBMCs. This rearrangement joins TRBV3-1 to TRBJ2-4; 8 positions match TRBD2. The TCR was taken from a man of 80 years or more in good health. The source material was blood. The CDR3 loop is CASTQASGGANIQYF. The DNA of the CDR3 is TGTGCCAGCACCCAGGCCTCCGGGGGGGCCAACATTCAGTACTTC.